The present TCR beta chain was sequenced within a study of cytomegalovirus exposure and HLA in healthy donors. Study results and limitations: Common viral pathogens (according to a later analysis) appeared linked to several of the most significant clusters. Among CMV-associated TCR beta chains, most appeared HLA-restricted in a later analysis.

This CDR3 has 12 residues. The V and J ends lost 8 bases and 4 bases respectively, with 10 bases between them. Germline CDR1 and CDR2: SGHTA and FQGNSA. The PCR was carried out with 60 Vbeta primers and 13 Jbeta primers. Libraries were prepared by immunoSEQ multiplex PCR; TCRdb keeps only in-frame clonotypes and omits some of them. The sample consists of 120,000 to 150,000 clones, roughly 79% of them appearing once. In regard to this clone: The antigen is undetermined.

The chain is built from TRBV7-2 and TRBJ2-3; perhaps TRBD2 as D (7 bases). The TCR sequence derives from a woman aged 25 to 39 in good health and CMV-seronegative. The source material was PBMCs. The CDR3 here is CASGGGPDTQYF. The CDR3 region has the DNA TGTGCCAGCGGCGGGGGCCCAGATACGCAGTATTTT.